This T cell receptor beta chain stems from a study of CD8+ T cells in alopecia areata. Study background: Treated patients swallowed 5 to 10 mg of oral tofacitinib twice daily.

Documented treatment: oral pan-JAK inhibitor, 5-10 mg twice daily. This clone occurred once. One end of the junction fails to match germline, which may point to a read error. Sequencing relied on a cDNA template that was reverse transcribed from extracted RNA. The repertoire was sequenced with immunoSEQ multiplex PCR; TCRdb's copy has only in-frame clones and lacks some. The data hold about 140,000 clones, with 80% to 90% observed a single time. This TCR came from a human donor with alopecia areata. Sequenced material: CD8+ T cells sorted from blood, taken at week 4, from a patient treated with tofacitinib.

The chain's CDR3 is CSVEDRALNEQYF. The CDR3 coding sequence is TGCAGCGTGGAAGACAGGGCACTCAACGAGCAGTACTTC. The chain has TRBV29-1 and TRBJ2-7; 7 bases map to TRBD1. Germline V gene sequence: CDR1 SQVTM, CDR2 ANQGSEA. This CDR3 has 13 residues.